Included here is one T cell receptor beta chain sequence, with context. Its antigen remains unknown. This CDR3 region has 14 residues. Germline-derived CDR1 and CDR2 are SGHRS and YFSETQ. V gave up 4 bases and J gave up 2 bases, with 13 bases separating them. The record originates from a study of CD8 T cells in Susac syndrome. Findings and limits, study-wide: Only a relatively small number of individuals were included in the TCR sequencing and HLA analysis.

From blood CD8+ and CD4+ T cells, the TCR beta chain was sequenced. RNA, at roughly 0.45 to 1 ug, was reverse transcribed with random hexamers. TCRdb re-called the immunoSEQ multiplex PCR reads through MiXCR, storing one row per CDR3 protein. Of over 130,000 distinct CDR3 sequences listed, roughly 95% are singletons. Sequenced: CD4+ T cells from PBMCs. This clonotype originated in a human donor with multiple sclerosis. The V call is TRBV5-1, the J call TRBJ2-7; D is perhaps TRBD2 (5 bases). As DNA, the CDR3 is TGCGCCAGCAGCCCCGGAGGCGAAGCCTACGAGCAGTACTTC. This codes for CASSPGGEAYEQYF.